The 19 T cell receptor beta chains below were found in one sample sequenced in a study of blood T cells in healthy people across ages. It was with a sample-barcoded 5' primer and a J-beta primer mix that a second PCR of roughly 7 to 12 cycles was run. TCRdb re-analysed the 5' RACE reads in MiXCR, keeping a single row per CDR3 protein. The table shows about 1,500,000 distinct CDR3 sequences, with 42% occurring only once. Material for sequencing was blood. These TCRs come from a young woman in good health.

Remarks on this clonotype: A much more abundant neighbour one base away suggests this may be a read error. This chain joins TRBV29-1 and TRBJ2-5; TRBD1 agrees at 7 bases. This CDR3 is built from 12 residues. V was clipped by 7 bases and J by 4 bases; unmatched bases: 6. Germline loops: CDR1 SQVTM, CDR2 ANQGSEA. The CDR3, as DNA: TGCAGCGGAAGACAGGGCATAGAGACCCAGTACTTC. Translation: CSGRQGIETQYF. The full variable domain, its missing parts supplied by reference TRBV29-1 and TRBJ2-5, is SAVISQKPSRDICQRGTSLTIQCQVDSQVTMMFWYRQQPGQSLTLIATANQGSEATYESGFVIDKFPISRPNLTFSTLTVSNMSPEDSSIYLCSGRQGIETQYFGPGTRLLVL.

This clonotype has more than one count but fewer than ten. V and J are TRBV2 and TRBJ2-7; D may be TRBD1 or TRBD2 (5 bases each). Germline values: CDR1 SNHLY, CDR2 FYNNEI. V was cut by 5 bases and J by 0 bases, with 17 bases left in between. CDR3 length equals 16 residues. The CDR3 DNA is TGTGCCAGCAGTTACACCGGGACCAAGAGCTCCTACGAGCAGTACTTC. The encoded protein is CASSYTGTKSSYEQYF.

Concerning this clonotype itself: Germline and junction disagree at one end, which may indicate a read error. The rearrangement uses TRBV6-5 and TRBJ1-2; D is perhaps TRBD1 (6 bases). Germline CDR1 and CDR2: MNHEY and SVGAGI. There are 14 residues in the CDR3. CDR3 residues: CASSYGGAGYGHTF. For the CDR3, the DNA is TGTGCCAGCAGTTACGGGGGCGCGGGTTATGGCCACACCTTC.

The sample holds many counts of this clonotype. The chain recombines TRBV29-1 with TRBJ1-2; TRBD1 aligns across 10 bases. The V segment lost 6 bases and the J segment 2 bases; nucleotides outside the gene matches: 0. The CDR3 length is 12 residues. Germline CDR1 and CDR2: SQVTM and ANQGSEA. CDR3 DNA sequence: TGCAGCGTGGACAGGGGGAACTATGGCTACACCTTC. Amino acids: CSVDRGNYGYTF.

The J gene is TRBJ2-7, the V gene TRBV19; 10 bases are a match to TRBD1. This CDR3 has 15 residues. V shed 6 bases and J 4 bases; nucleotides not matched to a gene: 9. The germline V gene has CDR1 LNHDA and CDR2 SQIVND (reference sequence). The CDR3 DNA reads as TGTGCCAGTAGCCATCCGGGACAGGGGTTGTACGAGCAGTACTTC. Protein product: CASSHPGQGLYEQYF.

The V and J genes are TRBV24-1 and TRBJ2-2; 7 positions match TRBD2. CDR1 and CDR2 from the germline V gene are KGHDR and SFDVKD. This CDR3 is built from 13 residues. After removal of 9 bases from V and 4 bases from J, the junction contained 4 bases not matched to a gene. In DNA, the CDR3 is TGTGCCACCGGCGGGGGTGTCACCGGGGAGCTGTTTTTT. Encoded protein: CATGGGVTGELFF.

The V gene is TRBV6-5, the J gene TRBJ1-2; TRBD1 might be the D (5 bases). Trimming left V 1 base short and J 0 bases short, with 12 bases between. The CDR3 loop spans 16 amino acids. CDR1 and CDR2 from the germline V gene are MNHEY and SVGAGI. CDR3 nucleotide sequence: TGTGCCAGCAGTTACTATGGGGCAGAGTCTAACTATGGCTACACCTTC. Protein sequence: CASSYYGAESNYGYTF.

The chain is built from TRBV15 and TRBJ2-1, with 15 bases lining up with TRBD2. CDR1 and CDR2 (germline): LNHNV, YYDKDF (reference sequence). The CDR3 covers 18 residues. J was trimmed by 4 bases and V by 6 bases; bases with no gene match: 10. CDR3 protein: CATSKGLAGGRGYNEQFF. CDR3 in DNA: TGTGCCACCAGTAAGGGACTAGCGGGAGGCCGGGGATACAATGAGCAGTTCTTC.

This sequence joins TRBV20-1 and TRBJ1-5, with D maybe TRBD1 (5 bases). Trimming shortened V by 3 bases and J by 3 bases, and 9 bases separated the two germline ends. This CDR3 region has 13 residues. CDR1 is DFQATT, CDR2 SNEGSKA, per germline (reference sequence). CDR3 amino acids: CSASGTDNQPQHF. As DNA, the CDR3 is TGCAGTGCTAGTGGGACCGACAATCAGCCCCAGCATTTT.

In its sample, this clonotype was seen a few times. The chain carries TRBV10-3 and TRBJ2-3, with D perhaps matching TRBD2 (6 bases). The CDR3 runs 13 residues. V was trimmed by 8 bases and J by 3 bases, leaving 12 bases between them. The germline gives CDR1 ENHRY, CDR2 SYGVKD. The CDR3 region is CAIATGDTDTQYF. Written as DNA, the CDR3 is TGTGCCATCGCGACGGGGGATACAGATACGCAGTATTTT.

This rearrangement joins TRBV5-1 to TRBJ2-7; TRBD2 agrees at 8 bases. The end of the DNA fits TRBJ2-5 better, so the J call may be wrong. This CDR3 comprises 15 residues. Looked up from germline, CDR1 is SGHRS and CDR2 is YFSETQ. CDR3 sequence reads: CASSFTGGPKETQYF. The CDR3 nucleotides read TGCGCCAGCAGCTTTACGGGAGGGCCAAAAGAGACCCAGTACTTC.

As DNA, the CDR3 is TGCAGCGTGGGGCGGCAGGGGGCTCCCTACGAGCAGTACTTC. Its protein product is CSVGRQGAPYEQYF. The V call is TRBV29-1, the J call TRBJ2-7, with 8 nucleotides matching TRBD1. CDR3 size: 14 residues. Trimming removed 6 bases from V and 2 bases from J; junction bases left unmatched: 9. Looked up from germline, CDR1 is SQVTM and CDR2 is ANQGSEA.

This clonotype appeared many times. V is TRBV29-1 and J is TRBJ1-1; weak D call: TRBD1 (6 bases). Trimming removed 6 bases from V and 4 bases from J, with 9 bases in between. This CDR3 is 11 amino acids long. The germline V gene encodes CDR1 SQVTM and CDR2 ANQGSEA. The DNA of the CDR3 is TGCAGCGTCGGACAGACCACTGAAGCTTTCTTT. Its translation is CSVGQTTEAFF. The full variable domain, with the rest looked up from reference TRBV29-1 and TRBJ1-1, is SAVISQKPSRDICQRGTSLTIQCQVDSQVTMMFWYRQQPGQSLTLIATANQGSEATYESGFVIDKFPISRPNLTFSTLTVSNMSPEDSSIYLCSVGQTTEAFFGQGTRLTVV.

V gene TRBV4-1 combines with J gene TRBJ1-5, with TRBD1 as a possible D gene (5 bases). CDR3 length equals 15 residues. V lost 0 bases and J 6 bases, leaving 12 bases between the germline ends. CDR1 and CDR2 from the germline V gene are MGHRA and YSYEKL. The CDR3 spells CASSQDREVIQPQHF. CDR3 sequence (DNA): TGCGCCAGCAGCCAAGACAGGGAGGTTATTCAGCCCCAGCATTTT.

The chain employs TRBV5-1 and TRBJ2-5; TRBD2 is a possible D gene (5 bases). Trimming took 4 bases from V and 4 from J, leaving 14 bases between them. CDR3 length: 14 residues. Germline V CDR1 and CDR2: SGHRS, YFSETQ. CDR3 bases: TGCGCCAGCAGCCCGCAACCACTAGGAGAGACCCAGTACTTC. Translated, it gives CASSPQPLGETQYF.

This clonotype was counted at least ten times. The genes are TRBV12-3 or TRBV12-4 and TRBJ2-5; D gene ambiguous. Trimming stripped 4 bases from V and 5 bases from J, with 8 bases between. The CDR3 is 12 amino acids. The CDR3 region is CASSSLGETQYF. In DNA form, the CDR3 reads TGTGCCAGCAGTTCTCTCGGGGAGACCCAGTACTTC.

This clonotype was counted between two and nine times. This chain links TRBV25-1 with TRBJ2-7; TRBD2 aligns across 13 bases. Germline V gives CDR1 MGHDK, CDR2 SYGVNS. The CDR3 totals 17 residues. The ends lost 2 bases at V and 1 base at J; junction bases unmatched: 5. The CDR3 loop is CASSEPPTSGGSYEQYF. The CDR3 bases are TGTGCCAGCAGTGAACCCCCGACTAGCGGGGGGTCCTACGAGCAGTACTTC.

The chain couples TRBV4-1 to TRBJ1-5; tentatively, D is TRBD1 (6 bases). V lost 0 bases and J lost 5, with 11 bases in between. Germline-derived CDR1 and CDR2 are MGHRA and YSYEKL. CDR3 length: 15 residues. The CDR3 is CASSQDWSGDQPQHF. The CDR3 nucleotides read TGCGCCAGCAGCCAAGATTGGTCAGGGGATCAGCCCCAGCATTTT.

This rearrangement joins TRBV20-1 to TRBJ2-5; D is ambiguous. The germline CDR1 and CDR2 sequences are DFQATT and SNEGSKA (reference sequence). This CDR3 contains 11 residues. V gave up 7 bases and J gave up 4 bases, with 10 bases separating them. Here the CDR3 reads CSGRSRETQYF. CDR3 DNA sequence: TGCAGTGGGCGGAGTCGAGAGACCCAGTACTTC.